The entry that follows covers one T cell receptor (beta chain) sequence. The sample comes from a study of long-term antiretroviral therapy in people with HIV. The study drew at least one pre-ART and at least two post-ART PBMC samples from every donor. Every participant with HIV received treatment in the United States. The CDR3 is 15 residues long. Looked up from germline, CDR1 is LNHDA and CDR2 is SQIVND (reference sequence). The V end was cut by 10 bases, the J end by 2 bases, with 18 bases between. The authors ran the immunoSEQ assay, v3.0, at survey level. Profiling relied on immunoSEQ multiplex PCR, and the TCRdb table lists in-frame clones only, not all of them. The table shows 35,000 to 40,000 clones, with roughly 82% occurring only once.

Material: unsorted PBMCs, obtained 0.3 years after starting antiretroviral therapy. The rearrangement uses TRBV19 and TRBJ1-5, with D possibly TRBD1 on 6 matching bases. This TCR was sampled from a young man with HIV. CDR3 loop: CATSPRGGGNQPQHF. Here the CDR3 DNA reads TGTGCCACCTCCCCAAGGGGGGGCGGCAATCAGCCCCAGCATTTT.